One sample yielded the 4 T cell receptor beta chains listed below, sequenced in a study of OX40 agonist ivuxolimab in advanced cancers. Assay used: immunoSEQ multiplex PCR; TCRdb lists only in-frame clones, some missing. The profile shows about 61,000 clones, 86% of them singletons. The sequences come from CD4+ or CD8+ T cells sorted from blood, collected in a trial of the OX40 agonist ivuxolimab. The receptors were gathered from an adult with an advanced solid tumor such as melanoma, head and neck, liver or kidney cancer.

The CDR3 loop is CASSVLGGRQETQYF. CDR3 coding DNA: TGTGCCAGCAGCGTTTTAGGGGGGAGGCAAGAGACCCAGTACTTC. The chain has TRBV9 and TRBJ2-5; D is possibly TRBD1 or TRBD2 (6 bases each). The V and J ends lost 2 bases and 2 bases respectively, with 13 bases between them. The germline V gene has CDR1 SGDLS and CDR2 YYNGEE. The CDR3 runs 15 residues.

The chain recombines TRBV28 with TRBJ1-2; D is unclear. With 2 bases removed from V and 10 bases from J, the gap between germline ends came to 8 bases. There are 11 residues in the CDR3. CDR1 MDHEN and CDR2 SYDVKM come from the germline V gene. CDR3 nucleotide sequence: TGTGCCAGCAGTTTAGCACACCACTACACCTTC. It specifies CASSLAHHYTF.

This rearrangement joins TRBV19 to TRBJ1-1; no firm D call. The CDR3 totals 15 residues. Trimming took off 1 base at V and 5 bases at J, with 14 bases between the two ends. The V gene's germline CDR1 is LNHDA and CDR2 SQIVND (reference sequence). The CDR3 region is CASSIGVRRGTEAFF. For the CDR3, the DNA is TGTGCCAGTAGTATAGGGGTCCGTCGAGGAACTGAAGCTTTCTTT.

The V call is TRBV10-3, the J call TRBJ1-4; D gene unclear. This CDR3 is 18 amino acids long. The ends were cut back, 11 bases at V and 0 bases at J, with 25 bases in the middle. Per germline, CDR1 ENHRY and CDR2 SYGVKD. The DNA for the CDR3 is TGTGCCGCTGGACCGGGATCCCATATTCGTGCAACTAATGAAAAACTGTTTTTT. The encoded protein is CAAGPGSHIRATNEKLFF.